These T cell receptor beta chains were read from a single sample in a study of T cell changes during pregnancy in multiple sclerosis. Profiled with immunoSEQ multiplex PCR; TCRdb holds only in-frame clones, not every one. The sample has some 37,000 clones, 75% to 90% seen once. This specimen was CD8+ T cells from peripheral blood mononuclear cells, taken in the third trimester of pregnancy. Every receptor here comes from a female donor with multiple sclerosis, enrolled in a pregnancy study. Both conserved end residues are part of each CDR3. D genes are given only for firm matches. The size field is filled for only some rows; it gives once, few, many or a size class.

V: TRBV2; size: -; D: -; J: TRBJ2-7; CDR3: CASSESPMGRAYEQYF; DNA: TGTGCCAGCAGTGAATCACCAATGGGCAGGGCCTACGAGCAGTACTTC
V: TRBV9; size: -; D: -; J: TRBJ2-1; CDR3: CASSVGQVLYNEQFF; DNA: TGTGCCAGCAGCGTAGGTCAGGTGCTTTACAATGAGCAGTTCTTC
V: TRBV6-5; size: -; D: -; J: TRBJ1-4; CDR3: CASRQSTNEKLFF; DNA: TGTGCCAGTAGACAGTCAACTAATGAAAAACTGTTTTTT
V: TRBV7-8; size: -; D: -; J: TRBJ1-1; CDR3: CASAANMNTEAFF; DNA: TGTGCCAGCGCTGCAAACATGAACACTGAAGCTTTCTTT
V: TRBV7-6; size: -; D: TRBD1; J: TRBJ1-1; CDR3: CASSYPLQGEGTEAFF; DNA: TGTGCCAGCAGCTACCCGTTACAGGGGGAGGGCACTGAAGCTTTCTTT
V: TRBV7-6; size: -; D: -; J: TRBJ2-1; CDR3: CASSPYSSNEQFF; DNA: TGTGCCAGCAGCCCGTATAGTTCGAATGAGCAGTTCTTC
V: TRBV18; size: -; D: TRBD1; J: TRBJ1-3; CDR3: CASSTGQTSSGNTIYF; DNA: TGTGCCAGCTCAACGGGACAGACGAGCTCTGGAAACACCATATATTTT
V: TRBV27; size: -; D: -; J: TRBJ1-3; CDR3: CASSSDRSSGNTIYF; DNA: TGTGCCAGCTCTTCGGACAGAAGCTCTGGAAACACCATATATTTT
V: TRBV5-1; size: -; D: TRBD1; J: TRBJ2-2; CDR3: CASSLEAIGTDNTGELFF; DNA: TGCGCCAGCAGCTTGGAGGCGATTGGGACAGATAACACCGGGGAGCTGTTTTTT
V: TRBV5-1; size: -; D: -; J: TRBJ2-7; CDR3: CASSLAVTALYEQYF; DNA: TGCGCCAGCAGCTTGGCCGTGACAGCATTGTACGAGCAGTACTTC
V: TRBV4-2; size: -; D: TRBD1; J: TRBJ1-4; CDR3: CASSQNDWTGGEKLFF; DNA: TGTGCCAGCAGCCAAAATGATTGGACAGGTGGCGAAAAACTGTTTTTT
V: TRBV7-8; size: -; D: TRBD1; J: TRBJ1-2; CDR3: CASSQSPIQGDHTF; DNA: TGTGCCAGCAGCCAGTCCCCGATCCAGGGGGATCACACCTTC
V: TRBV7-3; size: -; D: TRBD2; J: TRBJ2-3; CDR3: CASSLGSGVTDTQYF; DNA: TGTGCCAGCAGCTTAGGTAGCGGGGTCACAGATACGCAGTATTTT
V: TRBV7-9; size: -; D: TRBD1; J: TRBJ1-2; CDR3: CASSGQGSSFGYTF; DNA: TGTGCCAGCTCAGGACAGGGGAGTAGTTTTGGCTACACCTTC
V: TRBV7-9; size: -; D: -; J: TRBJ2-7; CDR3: CASSSLDEPSYEQYF; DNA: TGTGCGAGCAGCTCCCTAGATGAGCCTTCCTACGAGCAGTACTTC
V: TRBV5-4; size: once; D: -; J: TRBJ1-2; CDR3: CASSLSGYGYTF; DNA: TGTGCCAGCAGCTTGTCGGGCTATGGCTACACCTTC
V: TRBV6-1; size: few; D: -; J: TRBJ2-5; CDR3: CATGTPTLRKETQYF; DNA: TGTGCCACGGGGACTCCAACATTAAGAAAAGAGACCCAGTACTTC
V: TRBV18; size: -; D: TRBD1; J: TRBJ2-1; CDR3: CASSPGLVRQGLYNEQFF; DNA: TGTGCCAGCTCACCAGGCCTCGTCAGACAGGGGCTATACAATGAGCAGTTCTTC
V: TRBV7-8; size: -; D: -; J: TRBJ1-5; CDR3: CASSLLQSPLEPQHF; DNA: TGTGCCAGCAGCTTATTACAGAGCCCCCTGGAGCCCCAGCATTTT
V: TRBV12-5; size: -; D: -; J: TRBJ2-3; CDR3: CASGLVTSPADTQYF; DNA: TGTGCTAGTGGTTTGGTAACTAGCCCCGCAGATACGCAGTATTTT
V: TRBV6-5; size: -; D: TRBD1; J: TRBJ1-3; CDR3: CATRTGLTIYF; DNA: TGTGCCACTAGGACAGGGCTCACCATATATTTT
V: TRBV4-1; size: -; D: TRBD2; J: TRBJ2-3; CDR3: CASSQDQAGDPDTQYF; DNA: TGCGCCAGCAGCCAAGATCAAGCGGGAGATCCGGATACGCAGTATTTT
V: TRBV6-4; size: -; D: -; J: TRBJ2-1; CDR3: CASSVGFGGNEQFF; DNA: TGTGCCAGCAGTGTGGGTTTTGGGGGGAATGAGCAGTTCTTC
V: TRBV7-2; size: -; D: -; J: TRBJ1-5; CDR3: CASSAPQGSLRQPQHF; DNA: TGTGCCAGCAGCGCCCCACAGGGCTCCTTAAGACAGCCCCAGCATTTT
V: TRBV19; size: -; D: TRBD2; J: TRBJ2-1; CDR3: CASQLADNEQFF; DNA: TGTGCCAGTCAACTAGCGGACAATGAGCAGTTCTTC
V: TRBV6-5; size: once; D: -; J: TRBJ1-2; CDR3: CASSYHTGLGGYTF; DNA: TGTGCCAGCAGTTACCACACAGGGTTGGGTGGCTACACCTTC
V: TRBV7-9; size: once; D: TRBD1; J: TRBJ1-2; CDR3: CASSLWGQGTSNYGYTF; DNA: TGTGCCAGCAGCTTATGGGGACAGGGCACCTCTAACTATGGCTACACCTTC
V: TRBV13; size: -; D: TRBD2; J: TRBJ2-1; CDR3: CASSPPQRGGYEQFF; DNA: TGTGCCAGCAGCCCCCCCCAGCGGGGGGGCTATGAGCAGTTCTTC
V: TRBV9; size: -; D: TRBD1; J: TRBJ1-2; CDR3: CASSAGQAVYTF; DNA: TGTGCCAGCAGCGCGGGACAGGCCGTCTACACCTTC
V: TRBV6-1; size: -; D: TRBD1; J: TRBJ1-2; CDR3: CASSEFTTGPSRGYTF; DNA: TGTGCCAGCAGTGAGTTTACGACAGGGCCTTCACGGGGCTACACCTTC
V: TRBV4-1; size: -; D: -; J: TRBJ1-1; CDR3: CASSQGGRTAFF; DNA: TGCGCCAGCAGCCAAGGCGGTCGAACAGCTTTCTTT
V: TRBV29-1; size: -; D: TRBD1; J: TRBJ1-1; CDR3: CSVRGQGRWGRQDTEAFF; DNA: TGCAGCGTTAGGGGACAGGGCCGTTGGGGACGCCAGGACACTGAAGCTTTCTTT
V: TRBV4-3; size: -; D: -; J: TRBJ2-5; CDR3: CASSQGEGGTQYF; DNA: TGCGCCAGCAGCCAAGGAGAGGGAGGGACCCAGTACTTC
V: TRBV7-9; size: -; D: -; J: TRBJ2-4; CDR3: CASSLTGLRFQYF; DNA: TGTGCCAGCAGCCTAACAGGGTTGAGGTTTCAGTACTTC
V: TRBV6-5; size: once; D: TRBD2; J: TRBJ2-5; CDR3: CASSYSRRGAGETQYF; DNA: TGTGCCAGCAGTTACTCTAGGCGGGGGGCAGGGGAGACCCAGTACTTC
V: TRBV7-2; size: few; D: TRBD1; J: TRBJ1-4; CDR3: CASSPTWTGDINEKLFF; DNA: TGTGCCAGCAGCCCGACATGGACAGGGGATATTAATGAAAAACTGTTTTTT
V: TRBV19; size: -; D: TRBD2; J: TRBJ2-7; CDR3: CASSIKLRIAGAYEQYF; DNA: TGTGCCAGTAGTATCAAGCTGCGAATAGCGGGGGCCTACGAGCAGTACTTC
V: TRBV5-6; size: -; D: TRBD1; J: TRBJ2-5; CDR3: CASSGTGVWETQYF; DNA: TGTGCCAGCAGCGGGACAGGGGTGTGGGAGACCCAGTACTTC
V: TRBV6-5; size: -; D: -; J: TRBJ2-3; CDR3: CASSHQGQGDTQYF; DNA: TGTGCCAGCAGCCACCAGGGGCAAGGAGATACGCAGTATTTT
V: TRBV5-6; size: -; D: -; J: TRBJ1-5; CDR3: CASSEGAQPQHF; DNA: TGTGCCAGCAGTGAGGGTGCCCAGCCCCAGCATTTT
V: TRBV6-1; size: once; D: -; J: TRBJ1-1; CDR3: CASSEGVSGITEAFF; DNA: TGTGCCAGCAGTGAAGGCGTCTCGGGGATCACTGAAGCTTTCTTT
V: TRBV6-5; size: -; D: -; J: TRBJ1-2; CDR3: CASSPQGDNYGYTF; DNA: TGTGCCAGCAGCCCTCAGGGCGATAACTATGGCTACACCTTC
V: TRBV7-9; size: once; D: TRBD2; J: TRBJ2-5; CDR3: CASSFEGTSGVQETQYF; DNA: TGTGCCAGCAGCTTCGAAGGGACTAGCGGGGTCCAAGAGACCCAGTACTTC
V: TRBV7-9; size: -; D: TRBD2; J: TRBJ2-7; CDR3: CASSYSGGAHEQYF; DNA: TGTGCCAGCAGCTACAGCGGGGGGGCGCACGAGCAGTACTTC
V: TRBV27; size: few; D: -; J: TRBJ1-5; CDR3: CASSLGQGSQPQHF; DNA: TGTGCCAGCAGTTTAGGTCAGGGCTCTCAGCCCCAGCATTTT
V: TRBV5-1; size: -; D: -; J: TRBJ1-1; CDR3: CASSPMGGSSLMNTEAFF; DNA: TGCGCCAGCAGCCCTATGGGGGGGTCAAGTTTAATGAACACTGAAGCTTTCTTT
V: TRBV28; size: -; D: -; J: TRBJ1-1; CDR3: CASSVGEDTEAFF; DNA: TGTGCCAGCAGTGTCGGTGAGGACACTGAAGCTTTCTTT
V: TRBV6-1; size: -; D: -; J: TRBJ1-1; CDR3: CASSEAPGRFTEAFF; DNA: TGTGCCAGCAGTGAAGCTCCAGGGAGGTTCACTGAAGCTTTCTTT
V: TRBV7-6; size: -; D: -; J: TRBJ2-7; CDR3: CASSLGDKLIAYEQYF; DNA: TGTGCCAGCAGCTTAGGTGACAAACTGATAGCCTACGAGCAGTACTTC
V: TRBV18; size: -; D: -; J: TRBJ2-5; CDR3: CASSPDLLGRFWAQYF; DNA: TGTGCCAGCTCACCGGATCTACTAGGCCGCTTTTGGGCCCAGTACTTC